A selection of T cell receptor beta chains follows, all from one sample in a study of blood T cells in healthy people across ages. TCRdb used MiXCR to reprocess the 5' RACE reads, holding one entry per CDR3 protein. The table lists fewer than 900,000 distinct CDR3 sequences, roughly 45% of them singletons. Input material: blood. These receptors all stem from a woman aged 60-75 years in good health. The CDR3 runs from the conserved cysteine through the conserved F or W. Fields, in order: clone size, J gene, V gene, CDR3 protein. Not all rows give a size; the values are once, few, many and, for expanded clones, a class.

>-|TRBJ2-5|TRBV6-5
CASRRLAGVETQYF
>-|TRBJ1-2|TRBV6-5
CASTADRDYGYTF
>many|TRBJ2-4|TRBV7-2
CASSPTLSGNIQYF
>-|TRBJ2-1|TRBV6-5
CASSRSPAVSYNEQFF
>-|TRBJ2-3|TRBV3-1
CASNENGRGRDTQYF
>-|TRBJ2-1|TRBV11-3
CASSSRAGGLLNEQFF
>-|TRBJ2-3|TRBV12-3/TRBV12-4
CASSLHPTTDTQYF
>-|TRBJ2-3|TRBV12-5
CASGLKPPMVLTSTDTQYF
>many|TRBJ2-1|TRBV5-1
CASSLRLAGVDEQFF
>many|TRBJ1-6|TRBV12-3/TRBV12-4
CATLDREGSPLHF
>-|TRBJ2-7|TRBV12-3/TRBV12-4
CASSLGGAPDEQYF
>-|TRBJ2-7|TRBV7-2
CASSLVGGEDEQYF
>many|TRBJ2-5|TRBV6-6
CASSYPVAGEEETQYF
>many|TRBJ2-5|TRBV7-8
CASSLRTGGEGTQYF
>-|TRBJ1-1|TRBV20-1
CSAPGVDTEAFF
>-|TRBJ2-5|TRBV3-1
CASSPWGLAGGRQETQYF
>-|TRBJ2-1|TRBV9
CASSVAVGGYNKQFF
>-|TRBJ1-2|TRBV5-1
CASSWDLTGNYGYTF
>few|TRBJ2-7|TRBV20-1
CSARTVGSSYEQYF
>-|TRBJ1-4|TRBV3-1
CASSRGSVATNEKLFF
>few|TRBJ2-5|TRBV20-1
CSARQGEETQYF
>many|TRBJ2-7|TRBV5-1
CASSLGGTSEQYF
>-|TRBJ2-5|TRBV7-9
CASSIGLARETQYF
>-|TRBJ2-5|TRBV5-6
CASSGLVGGKTRYF
>many|TRBJ2-7|TRBV29-1
CSVENTGSYEQYF
>few|TRBJ2-1|TRBV20-1
CSADDTPGQFF
>few|TRBJ2-5|TRBV7-9
CASSLAVSPLETQYF
>-|TRBJ1-1|TRBV29-1
CSVTWMNTEAFF
>many|TRBJ2-7|TRBV5-1
CASSFSGLADPEQYF
>-|TRBJ1-3|TRBV12-3/TRBV12-4
CASSISGNTIYF
>few|TRBJ1-5|TRBV12-3/TRBV12-4
CASSLVQGGTTQPQHF
>-|TRBJ2-3|TRBV4-2
CASSPEGAGGPSDTQYF
>many|TRBJ2-7|TRBV7-3
CASSLNPDATEQYF
>-|TRBJ2-1|TRBV7-3
CASSPNGGGNNEQFF
>-|TRBJ2-7|TRBV27
CASRPTGGSAKNIRYF
>-|TRBJ2-3|TRBV10-3
CAISEAGLAGGDTQYF
>-|TRBJ2-3|TRBV7-2
CASSWRDPSTDTQYF
>-|TRBJ1-5|TRBV20-1
CSAQGQGVIVSNQPQHF
>many|TRBJ1-2|TRBV7-3
CASSQDSVSNYGYTF
>-|TRBJ2-7|TRBV5-1
CASSLGQDPYEQYF
>-|TRBJ2-7|TRBV28
CASSSQGGGLSEQYF
>-|TRBJ2-5|TRBV6-2/TRBV6-3
CASRNRGRETQYF
>-|TRBJ2-5|TRBV18
CASSPPEGETQYF
>few|TRBJ2-5|TRBV6-5
CASRPRLAGEETQYF
>-|TRBJ2-7|TRBV21-1
CASSKTGRSSYEQYF
>-|TRBJ2-2|TRBV27
CASSFSQGVGGELFF
>-|TRBJ2-1|TRBV3-1
CASSQESWTGAYEQFF
>few|TRBJ2-1|TRBV11-2
CASSFERGGMNEQFF